This T cell receptor beta chain is from a study of blood T cell repertoires in COVID-19. Study as a whole: Specimens from acute and convalescent COVID-19 originated in the United States, Italy and Spain. In each case, the material was cDNA or gDNA derived from T cells, B-cell-depleted T cells, or PBMCs.

Per the study methods: Quantification of nucleated cells was approximated via reference gene primer amplification. Produced via immunoSEQ multiplex PCR; TCRdb's table is partial and in-frame only. D and trimming come from the DNA, and the V and J calls and clone size come from that table. The table records some 120,000 clones, over 85% of them present only once. V was clipped by 3 bases and J by 2 bases; unmatched bases: 10. There are 16 residues in the CDR3. Germline values: CDR1 KGHSH, CDR2 LQKENI. Followed over time, Seattle patients had been enrolled while infection was active. Only one count was recorded for this clone.

V gene TRBV18 combines with J gene TRBJ2-7; the match to TRBD2 covers 7 bases. The receptor was isolated from a man aged 55-75 years with COVID-19, enrolled during active disease. The sequencing sample was made of peripheral blood. CDR3 nucleotide sequence: TGTGCCAGCTCACCCCCGCCTTCAGGACTAGCCTACGAGCAGTACTTC. Encoded protein: CASSPPPSGLAYEQYF.